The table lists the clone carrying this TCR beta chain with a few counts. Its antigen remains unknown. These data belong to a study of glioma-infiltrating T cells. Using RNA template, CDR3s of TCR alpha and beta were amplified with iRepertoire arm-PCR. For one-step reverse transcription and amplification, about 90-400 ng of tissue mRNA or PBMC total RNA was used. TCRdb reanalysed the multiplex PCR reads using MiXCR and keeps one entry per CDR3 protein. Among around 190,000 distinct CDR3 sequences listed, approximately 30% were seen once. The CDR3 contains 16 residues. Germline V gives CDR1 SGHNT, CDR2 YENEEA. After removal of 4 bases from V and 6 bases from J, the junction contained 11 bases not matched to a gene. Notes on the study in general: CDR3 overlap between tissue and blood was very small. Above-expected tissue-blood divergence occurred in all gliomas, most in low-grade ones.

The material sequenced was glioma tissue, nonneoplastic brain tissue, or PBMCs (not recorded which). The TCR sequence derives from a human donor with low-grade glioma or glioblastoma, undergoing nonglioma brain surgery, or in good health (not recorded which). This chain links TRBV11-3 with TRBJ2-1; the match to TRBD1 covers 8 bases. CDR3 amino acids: CASSWTGTGSINEQFF. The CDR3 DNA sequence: TGTGCCAGCAGCTGGACCGGGACAGGATCCATCAATGAGCAGTTCTTC.